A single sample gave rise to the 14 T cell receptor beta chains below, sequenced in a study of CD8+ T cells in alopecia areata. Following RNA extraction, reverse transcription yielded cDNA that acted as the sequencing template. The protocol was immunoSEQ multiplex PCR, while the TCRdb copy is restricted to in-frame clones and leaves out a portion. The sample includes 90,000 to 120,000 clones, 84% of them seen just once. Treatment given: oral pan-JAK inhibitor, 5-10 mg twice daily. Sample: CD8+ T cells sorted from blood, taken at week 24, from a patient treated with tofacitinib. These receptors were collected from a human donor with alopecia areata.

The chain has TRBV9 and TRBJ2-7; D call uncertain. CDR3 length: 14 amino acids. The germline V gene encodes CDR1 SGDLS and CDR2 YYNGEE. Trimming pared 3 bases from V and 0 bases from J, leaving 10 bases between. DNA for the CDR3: TGTGCCAGCAGCGAACACTGGAGCTCCTACGAGCAGTACTTC. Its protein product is CASSEHWSSYEQYF.

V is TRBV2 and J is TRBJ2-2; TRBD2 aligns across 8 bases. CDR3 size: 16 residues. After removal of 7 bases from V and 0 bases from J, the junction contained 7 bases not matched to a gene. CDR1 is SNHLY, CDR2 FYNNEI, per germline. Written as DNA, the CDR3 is TGTGCCAGCAAGGGACTAGACTCCTCGAACACCGGGGAGCTGTTTTTT. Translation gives CASKGLDSSNTGELFF.

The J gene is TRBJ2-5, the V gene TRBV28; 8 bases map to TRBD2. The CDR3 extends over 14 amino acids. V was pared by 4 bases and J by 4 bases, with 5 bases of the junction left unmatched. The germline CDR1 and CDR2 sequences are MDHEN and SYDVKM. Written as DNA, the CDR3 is TGTGCCAGCAGTTGGACTAGCATACGAGAGACCCAGTACTTC. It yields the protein CASSWTSIRETQYF.

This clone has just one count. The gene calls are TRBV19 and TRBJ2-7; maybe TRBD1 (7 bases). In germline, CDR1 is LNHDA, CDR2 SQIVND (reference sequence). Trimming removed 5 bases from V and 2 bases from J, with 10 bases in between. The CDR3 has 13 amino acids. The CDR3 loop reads CASSAGQTYEQYF. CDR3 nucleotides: TGTGCCAGTAGTGCGGGACAGACCTACGAGCAGTACTTC.

Here the CDR3 DNA reads TGTGCCAGCAGCAAAGTGGGGGTGCAGTACTTC. Translated: CASSKVGVQYF. This chain joins TRBV21-1 and TRBJ2-7. TRBV21-1 is an annotated pseudogene. The CDR3 has 11 residues.

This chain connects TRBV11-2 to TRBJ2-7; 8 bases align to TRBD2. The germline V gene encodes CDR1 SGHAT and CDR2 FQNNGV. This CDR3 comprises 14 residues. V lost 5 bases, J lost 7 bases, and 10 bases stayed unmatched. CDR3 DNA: TGTGCCAGCAGCCTTCTGAGACTAGCGAAAGAGCAGTACTTC. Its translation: CASSLLRLAKEQYF.

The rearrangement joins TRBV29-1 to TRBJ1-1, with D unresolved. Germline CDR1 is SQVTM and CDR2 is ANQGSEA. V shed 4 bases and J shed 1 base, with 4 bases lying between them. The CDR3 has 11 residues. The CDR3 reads CSVVQNTEAFF. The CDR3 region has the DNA TGCAGCGTTGTCCAGAACACTGAAGCTTTCTTT.

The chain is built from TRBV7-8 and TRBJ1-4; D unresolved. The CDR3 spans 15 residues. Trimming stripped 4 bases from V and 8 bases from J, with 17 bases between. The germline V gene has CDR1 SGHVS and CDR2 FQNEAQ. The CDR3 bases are TGTGCCAGCAGCTCATTCCGGGATAAGGAGGAAAAACTGTTTTTT. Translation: CASSSFRDKEEKLFF. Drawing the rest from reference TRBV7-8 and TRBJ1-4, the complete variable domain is GAGVSQSPRYKVAKRGQDVALRCDPISGHVSLFWYQQALGQGPEFLTYFQNEAQLDKSGLPSDRFFAERPEGSVSTLKIQRTQQEDSAVYLCASSSFRDKEEKLFFGSGTQLSVL.

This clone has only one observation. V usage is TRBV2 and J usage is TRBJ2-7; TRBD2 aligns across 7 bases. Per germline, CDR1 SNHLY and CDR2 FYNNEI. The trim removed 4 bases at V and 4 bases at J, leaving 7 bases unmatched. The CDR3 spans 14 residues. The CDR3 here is CASSGGSGLYEQYF. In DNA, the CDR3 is TGTGCCAGCAGTGGTGGTAGCGGGCTATACGAGCAGTACTTC.

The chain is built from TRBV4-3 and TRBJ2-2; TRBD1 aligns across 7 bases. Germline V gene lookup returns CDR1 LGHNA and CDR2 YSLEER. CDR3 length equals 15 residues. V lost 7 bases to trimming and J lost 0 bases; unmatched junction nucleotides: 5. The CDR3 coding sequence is TGCGCCAGCACATGGGACAGCCCGAACACCGGGGAGCTGTTTTTT. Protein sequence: CASTWDSPNTGELFF.

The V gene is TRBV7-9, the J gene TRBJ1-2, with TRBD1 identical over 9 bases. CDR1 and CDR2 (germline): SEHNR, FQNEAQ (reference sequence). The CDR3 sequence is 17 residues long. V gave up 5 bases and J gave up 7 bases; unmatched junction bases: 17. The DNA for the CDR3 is TGTGCCAGCAGCCTCACCGCCTCCTGGGACAGGGACATTGGCTACACCTTC. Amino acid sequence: CASSLTASWDRDIGYTF.

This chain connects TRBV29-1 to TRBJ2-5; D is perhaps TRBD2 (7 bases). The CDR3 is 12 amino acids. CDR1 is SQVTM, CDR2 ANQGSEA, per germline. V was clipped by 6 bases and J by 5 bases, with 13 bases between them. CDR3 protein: CSVRRGGETQYF. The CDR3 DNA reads TGCAGCGTCCGCAGGGGAGGGGAGACCCAGTACTTC.

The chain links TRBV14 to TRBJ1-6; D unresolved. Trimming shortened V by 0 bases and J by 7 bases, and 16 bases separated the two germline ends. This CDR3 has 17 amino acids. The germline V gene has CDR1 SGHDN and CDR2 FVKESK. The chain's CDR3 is CASSQDPISISNSPLHF. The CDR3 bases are TGTGCCAGCAGCCAAGACCCTATCTCGATCTCGAATTCACCCCTCCACTTT. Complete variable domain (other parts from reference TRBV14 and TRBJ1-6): EAGVTQFPSHSVIEKGQTVTLRCDPISGHDNLYWYRRVMGKEIKFLLHFVKESKQDESGMPNNRFLAERTGGTYSTLKVQPAELEDSGVYFCASSQDPISISNSPLHFGNGTRLTVT.

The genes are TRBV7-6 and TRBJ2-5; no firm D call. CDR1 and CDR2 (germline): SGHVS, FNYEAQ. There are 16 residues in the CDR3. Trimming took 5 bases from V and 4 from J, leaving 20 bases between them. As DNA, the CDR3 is TGTGCCAGCAGCCCCCTTATAAGCGAGGAAAGAGAGACCCAGTACTTC. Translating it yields CASSPLISEERETQYF. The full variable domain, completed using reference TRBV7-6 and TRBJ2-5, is GAGVSQSPRYKVTKRGQDVALRCDPISGHVSLYWYRQALGQGPEFLTYFNYEAQQDKSGLPNDRFSAERPEGSISTLTIQRTEQRDSAMYRCASSPLISEERETQYFGPGTRLLVL.